This T cell receptor beta chain comes out of a study of shared clonotypes between healthy human individuals. Study-wide context: Each donor's CD8 memory used one plate, CD8 naive two, each CD4 subset three. General observations from the study: Between a few donors, naive CD4 clonotypes were shared at a level of around 4.8%.

The germline CDR1 and CDR2 sequences are ENHRY and SYGVKD. V was cut by 3 bases and J by 6 bases, with 17 bases left in between. CDR3 length equals 15 residues. Clones were read by immunoSEQ multiplex PCR, and TCRdb kept only the in-frame ones, dropping some. The sample gives about 710,000 clones, around 78% of which show up once; around 1.8% is in the top ten. To note about this clone: Its matching antigen is unknown.

A split of CD4+ cells into CD45RA+ naive and CD45RA-negative memory subsets was performed. What was sequenced was memory CD4+ T cells sorted from blood. As for subset: CD45RA-negative fraction. V usage is TRBV10-3 and J usage is TRBJ1-2; D may be TRBD1 (6 bases). The clonotype was recovered from a woman in her 30s in good health. The CDR3 sequence is CAISDWVRAGDGYTF. CDR3 sequence (DNA): TGTGCCATCAGTGATTGGGTTAGGGCAGGGGATGGCTACACCTTC.